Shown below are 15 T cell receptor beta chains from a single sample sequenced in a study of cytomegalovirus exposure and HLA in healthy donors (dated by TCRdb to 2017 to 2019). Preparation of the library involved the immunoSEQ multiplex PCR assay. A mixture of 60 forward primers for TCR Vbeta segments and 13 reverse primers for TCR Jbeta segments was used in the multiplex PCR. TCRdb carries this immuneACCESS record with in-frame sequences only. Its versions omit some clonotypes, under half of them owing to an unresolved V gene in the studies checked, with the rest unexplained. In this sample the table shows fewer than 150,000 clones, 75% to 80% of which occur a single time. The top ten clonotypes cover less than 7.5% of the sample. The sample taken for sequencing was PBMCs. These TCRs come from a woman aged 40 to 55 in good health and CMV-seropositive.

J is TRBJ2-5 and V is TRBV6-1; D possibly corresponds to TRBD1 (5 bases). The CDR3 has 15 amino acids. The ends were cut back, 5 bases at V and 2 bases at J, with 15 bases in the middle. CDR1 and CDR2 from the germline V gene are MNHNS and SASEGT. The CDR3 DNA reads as TGTGCCAGCAGTTGGTTCTTCGACAGTCAAGAGACCCAGTACTTC. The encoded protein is CASSWFFDSQETQYF.

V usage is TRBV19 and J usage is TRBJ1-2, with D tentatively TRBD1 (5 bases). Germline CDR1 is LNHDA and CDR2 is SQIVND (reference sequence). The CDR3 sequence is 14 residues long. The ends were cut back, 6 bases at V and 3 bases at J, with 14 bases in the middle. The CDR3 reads CASSLGQNYYGYTF. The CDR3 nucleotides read TGTGCCAGTAGCCTGGGGCAGAACTACTATGGCTACACCTTC.

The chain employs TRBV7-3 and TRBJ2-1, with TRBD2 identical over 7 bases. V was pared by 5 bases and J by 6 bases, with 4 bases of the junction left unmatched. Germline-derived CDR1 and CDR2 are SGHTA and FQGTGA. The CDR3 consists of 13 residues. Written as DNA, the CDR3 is TGTGCCAGCAGCCAAGCGGGATCCAATGAGCAGTTCTTC. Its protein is CASSQAGSNEQFF.

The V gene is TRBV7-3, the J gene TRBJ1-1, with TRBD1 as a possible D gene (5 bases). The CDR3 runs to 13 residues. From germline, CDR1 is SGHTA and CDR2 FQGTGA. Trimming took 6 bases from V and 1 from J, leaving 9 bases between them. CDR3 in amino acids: CASRPDRNTEAFF. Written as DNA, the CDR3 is TGTGCCAGCAGGCCAGACAGGAACACTGAAGCTTTCTTT.

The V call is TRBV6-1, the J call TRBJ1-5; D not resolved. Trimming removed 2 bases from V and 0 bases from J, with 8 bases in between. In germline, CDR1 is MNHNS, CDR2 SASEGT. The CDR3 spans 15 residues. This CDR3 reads CASSELTDSNQPQHF. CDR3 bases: TGTGCCAGCAGTGAACTTACAGATAGCAATCAGCCCCAGCATTTT.

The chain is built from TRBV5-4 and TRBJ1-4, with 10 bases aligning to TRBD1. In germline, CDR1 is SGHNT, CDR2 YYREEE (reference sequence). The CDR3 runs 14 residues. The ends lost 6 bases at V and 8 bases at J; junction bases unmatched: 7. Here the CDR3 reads CASTWTGGNEKLFF. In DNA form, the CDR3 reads TGTGCCAGCACCTGGACAGGGGGGAACGAAAAACTGTTTTTT.

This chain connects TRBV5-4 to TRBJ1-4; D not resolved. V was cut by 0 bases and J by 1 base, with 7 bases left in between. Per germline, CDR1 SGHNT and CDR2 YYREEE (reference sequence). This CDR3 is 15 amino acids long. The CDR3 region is CASSLAGGTNEKLFF. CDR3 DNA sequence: TGTGCCAGCAGCTTGGCCGGTGGAACTAATGAAAAACTGTTTTTT.

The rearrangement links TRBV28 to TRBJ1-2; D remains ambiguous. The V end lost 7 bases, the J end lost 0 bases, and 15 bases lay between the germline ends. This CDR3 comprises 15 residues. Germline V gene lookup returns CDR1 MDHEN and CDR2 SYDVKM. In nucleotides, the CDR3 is TGTGCCAGCAAAACCTCACCACAAGCTAACTATGGCTACACCTTC. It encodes CASKTSPQANYGYTF.

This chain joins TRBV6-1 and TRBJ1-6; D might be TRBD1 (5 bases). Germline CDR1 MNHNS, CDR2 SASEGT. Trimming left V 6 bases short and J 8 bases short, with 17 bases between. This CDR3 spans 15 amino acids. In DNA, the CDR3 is TGTGCCAGCAGGGCGGGGGGGGGAAAAGATTCACCCCTCCACTTT. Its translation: CASRAGGGKDSPLHF.

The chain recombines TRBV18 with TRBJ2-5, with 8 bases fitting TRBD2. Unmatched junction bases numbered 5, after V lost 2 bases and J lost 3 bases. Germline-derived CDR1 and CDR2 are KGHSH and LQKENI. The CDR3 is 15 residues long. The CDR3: CASSPGTSGEETQYF. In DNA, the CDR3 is TGTGCCAGCTCACCAGGTACTAGCGGTGAAGAGACCCAGTACTTC.

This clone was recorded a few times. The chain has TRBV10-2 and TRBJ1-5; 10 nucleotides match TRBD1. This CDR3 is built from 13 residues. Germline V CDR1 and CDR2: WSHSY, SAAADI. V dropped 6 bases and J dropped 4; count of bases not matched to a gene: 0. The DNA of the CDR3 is TGCGCCAGCAGGGACAGGGGGAATCAGCCCCAGCATTTT. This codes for CASRDRGNQPQHF.

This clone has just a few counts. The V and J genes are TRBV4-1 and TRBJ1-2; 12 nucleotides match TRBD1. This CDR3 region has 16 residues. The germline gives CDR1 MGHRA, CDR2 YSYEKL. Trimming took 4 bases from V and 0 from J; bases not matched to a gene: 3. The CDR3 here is CASSRDRGPSNYGYTF. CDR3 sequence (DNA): TGCGCCAGCAGCCGGGACAGGGGGCCTTCTAACTATGGCTACACCTTC.

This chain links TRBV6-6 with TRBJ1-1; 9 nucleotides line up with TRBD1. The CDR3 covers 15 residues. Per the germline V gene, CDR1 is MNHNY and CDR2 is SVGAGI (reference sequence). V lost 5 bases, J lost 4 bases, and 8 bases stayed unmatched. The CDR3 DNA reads TGTGCCAGCAGTCGGGACAGGGATGCTAGCACTGAAGCTTTCTTT. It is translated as CASSRDRDASTEAFF.

CDR3 protein: CASSYSQETQYF. The CDR3 region has the DNA TGTGCCAGCAGTTATAGCCAAGAGACCCAGTACTTC. The chain carries TRBV2 and TRBJ2-5, with D unclear. This CDR3 comprises 12 residues. Trimming cost V 5 bases and J 1 base, with 5 bases left between them. The V gene's germline CDR1 is SNHLY and CDR2 FYNNEI.

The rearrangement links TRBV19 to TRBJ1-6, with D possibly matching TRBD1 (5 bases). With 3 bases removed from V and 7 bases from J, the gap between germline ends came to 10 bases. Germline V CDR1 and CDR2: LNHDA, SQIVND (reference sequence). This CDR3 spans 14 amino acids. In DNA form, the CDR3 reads TGTGCCAGTAGTATTCAGGGAGGCAATTCACCCCTCCACTTT. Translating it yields CASSIQGGNSPLHF. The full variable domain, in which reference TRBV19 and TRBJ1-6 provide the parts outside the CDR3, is DGGITQSPKYLFRKEGQNVTLSCEQNLNHDAMYWYRQDPGQGLRLIYYSQIVNDFQKGDIAEGYSVSREKKESFPLTVTSAQKNPTAFYLCASSIQGGNSPLHFGNGTRLTVT.